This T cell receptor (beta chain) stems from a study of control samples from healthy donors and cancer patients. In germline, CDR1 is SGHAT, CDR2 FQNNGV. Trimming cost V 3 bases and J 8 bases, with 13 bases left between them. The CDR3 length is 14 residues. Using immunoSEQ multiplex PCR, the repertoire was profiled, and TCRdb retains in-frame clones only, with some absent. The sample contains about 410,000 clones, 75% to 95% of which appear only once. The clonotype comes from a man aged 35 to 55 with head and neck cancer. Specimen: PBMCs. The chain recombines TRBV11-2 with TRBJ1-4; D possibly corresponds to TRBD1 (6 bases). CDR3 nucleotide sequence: TGTGCCAGCAGCTTCAGGGGTTTAGGGGAAAAACTGTTTTTT. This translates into CASSFRGLGEKLFF.